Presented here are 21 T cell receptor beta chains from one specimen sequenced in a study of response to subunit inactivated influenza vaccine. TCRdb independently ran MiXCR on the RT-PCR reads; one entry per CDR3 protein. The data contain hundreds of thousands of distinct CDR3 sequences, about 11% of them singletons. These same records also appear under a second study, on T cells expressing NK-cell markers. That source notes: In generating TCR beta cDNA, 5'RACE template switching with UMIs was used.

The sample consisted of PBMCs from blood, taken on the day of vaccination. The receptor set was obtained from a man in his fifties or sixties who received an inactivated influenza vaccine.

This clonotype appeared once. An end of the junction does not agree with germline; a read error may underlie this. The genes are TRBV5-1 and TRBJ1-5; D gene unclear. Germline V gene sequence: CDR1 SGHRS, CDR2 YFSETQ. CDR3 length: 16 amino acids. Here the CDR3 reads CAGSPDPSGGTQPQHF. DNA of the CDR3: TGCGCCGGCAGCCCCGACCCGTCGGGAGGTACTCAGCCCCAGCATTTT. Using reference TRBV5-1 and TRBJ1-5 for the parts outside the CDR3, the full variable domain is KAGVTQTPRYLIKTRGQQVTLSCSPISGHRSVSWYQQTPGQGLQFLFEYFSETQRNKGNFPGRFSGRQFSNSRSEMNVSTLELGDSALYLCAGSPDPSGGTQPQHFGDGTRLSIL.

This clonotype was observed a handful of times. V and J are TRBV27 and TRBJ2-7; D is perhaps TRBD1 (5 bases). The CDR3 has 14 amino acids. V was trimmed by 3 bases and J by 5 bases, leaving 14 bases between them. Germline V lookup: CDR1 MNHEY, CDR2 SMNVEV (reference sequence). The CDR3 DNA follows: TGTGCCAGCAGTTTCGATCGAACCAGGGACGAGCAGTACTTC. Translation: CASSFDRTRDEQYF.

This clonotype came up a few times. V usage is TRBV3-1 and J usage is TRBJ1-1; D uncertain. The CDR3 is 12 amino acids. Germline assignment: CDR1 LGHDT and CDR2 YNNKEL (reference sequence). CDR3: CASSPGRTEAFF. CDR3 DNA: TGTGCTAGTAGTCCGGGCCGCACTGAAGCTTTCTTT. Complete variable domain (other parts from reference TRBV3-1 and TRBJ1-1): DTAVSQTPKYLVTQMGNDKSIKCEQNLGHDTMYWYKQDSKKFLKIMFSYNNKELIINETVPNRFSPKSPDKAHLNLHINSLELGDSAVYFCASSPGRTEAFFGQGTRLTVV.

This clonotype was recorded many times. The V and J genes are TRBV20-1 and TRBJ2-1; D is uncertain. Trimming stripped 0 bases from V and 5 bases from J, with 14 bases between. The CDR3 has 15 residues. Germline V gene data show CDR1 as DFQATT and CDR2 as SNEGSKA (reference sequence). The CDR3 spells CSARDRLDTDNEQFF. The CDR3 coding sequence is TGCAGTGCTAGAGATCGGCTAGATACAGACAATGAGCAGTTCTTC.

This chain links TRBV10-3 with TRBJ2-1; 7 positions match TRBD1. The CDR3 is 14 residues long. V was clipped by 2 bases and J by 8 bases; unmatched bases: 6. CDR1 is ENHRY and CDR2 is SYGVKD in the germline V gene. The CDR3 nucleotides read TGTGCCATCAGTGAGGGGACAGCTCGGGATGAGCAGTTCTTC. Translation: CAISEGTARDEQFF.

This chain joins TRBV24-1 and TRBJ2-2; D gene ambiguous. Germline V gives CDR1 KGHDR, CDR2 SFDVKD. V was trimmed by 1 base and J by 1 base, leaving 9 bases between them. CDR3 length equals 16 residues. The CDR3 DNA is TGTGCCACCAGTGATTTAAATAATGTGAACACCGGGGAGCTGTTTTTT. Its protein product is CATSDLNNVNTGELFF.

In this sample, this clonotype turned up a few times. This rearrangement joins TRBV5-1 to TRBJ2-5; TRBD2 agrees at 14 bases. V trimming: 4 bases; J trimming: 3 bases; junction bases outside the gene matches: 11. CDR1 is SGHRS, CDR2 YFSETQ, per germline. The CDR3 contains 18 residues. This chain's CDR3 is CASSAGLAGGPTKETQYF. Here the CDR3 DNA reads TGCGCCAGCAGCGCCGGACTAGCGGGAGGTCCCACGAAAGAGACCCAGTACTTC.

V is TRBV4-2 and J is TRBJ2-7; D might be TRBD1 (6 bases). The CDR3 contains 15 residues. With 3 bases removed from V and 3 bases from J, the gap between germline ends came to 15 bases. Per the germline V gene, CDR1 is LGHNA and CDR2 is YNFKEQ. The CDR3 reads CASSHRPGQDYEQYF. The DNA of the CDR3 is TGTGCCAGCAGCCACCGACCGGGACAAGACTACGAGCAGTACTTC.

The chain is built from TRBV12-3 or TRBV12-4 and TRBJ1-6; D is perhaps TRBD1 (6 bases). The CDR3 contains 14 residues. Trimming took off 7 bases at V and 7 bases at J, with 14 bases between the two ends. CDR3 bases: TGTGCCAGCACCTCTGGGGGCGACAATTCACCCCTCCACTTT. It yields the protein CASTSGGDNSPLHF.

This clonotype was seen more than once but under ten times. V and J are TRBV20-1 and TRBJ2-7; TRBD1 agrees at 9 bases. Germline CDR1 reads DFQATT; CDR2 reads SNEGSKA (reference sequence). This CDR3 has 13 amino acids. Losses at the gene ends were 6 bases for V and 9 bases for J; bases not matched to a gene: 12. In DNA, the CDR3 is TGCAGTGCGGCCCCGGGACAGGGTTTGTGGCAGTACTTC. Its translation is CSAAPGQGLWQYF.

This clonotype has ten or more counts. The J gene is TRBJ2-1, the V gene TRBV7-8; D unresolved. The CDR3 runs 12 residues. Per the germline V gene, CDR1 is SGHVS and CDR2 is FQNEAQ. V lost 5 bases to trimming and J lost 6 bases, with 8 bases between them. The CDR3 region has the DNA TGTGCCAGCAGCCCTACCCCCAATGAGCAGTTCTTC. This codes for CASSPTPNEQFF.

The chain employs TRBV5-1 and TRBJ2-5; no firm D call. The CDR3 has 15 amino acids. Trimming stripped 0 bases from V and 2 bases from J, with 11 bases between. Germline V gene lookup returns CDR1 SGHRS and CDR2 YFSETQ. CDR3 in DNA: TGCGCCAGCAGCTTGGGCGGCATCACGCAAGAGACCCAGTACTTC. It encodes CASSLGGITQETQYF.

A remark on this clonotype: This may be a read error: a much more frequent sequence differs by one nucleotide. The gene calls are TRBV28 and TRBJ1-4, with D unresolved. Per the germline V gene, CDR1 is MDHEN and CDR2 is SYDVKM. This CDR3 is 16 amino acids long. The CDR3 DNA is TGTGCCAGCAGTTCCACCGCGGACCAATCTAATCAAAAACTGTTTTTT. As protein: CASSSTADQSNQKLFF.

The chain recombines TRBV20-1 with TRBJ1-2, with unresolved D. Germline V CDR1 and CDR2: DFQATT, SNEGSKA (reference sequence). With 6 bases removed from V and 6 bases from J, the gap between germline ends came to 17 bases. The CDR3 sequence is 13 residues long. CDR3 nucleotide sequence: TGCAGTGCAAACCTACAGAAGATGGATGGCTACACCTTC. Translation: CSANLQKMDGYTF.

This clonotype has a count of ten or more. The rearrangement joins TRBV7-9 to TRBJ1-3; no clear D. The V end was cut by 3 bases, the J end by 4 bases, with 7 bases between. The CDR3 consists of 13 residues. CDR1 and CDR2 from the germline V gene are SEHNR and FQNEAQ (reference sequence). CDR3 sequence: CASSLSTGNTIYF. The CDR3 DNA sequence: TGTGCCAGCAGCTTGTCGACAGGAAACACCATATATTTT.

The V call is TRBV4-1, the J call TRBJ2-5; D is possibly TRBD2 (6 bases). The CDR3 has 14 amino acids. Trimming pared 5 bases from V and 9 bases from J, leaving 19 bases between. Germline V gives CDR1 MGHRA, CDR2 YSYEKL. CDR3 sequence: CASSTYSGPGAQYF. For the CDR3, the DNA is TGCGCCAGCAGCACTTATAGCGGACCCGGGGCCCAGTACTTC.

The CDR3 loop reads CASSYARETQYF. DNA for the CDR3: TGTGCCAGCAGTTACGCCCGAGAGACCCAGTACTTC. The rearrangement uses TRBV28 and TRBJ2-5; the D is unclear. The CDR3 is 12 residues long. CDR1 is MDHEN, CDR2 SYDVKM, per germline. The germline V and J ends were trimmed by 4 bases and 4 bases, with 7 bases remaining between them.

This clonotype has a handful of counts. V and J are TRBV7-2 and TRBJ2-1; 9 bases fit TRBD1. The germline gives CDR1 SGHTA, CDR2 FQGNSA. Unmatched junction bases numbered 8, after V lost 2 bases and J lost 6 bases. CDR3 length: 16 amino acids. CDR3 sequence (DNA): TGTGCCAGCAGCTTATTGGGGACAGGGTTTTCCAATGAGCAGTTCTTC. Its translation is CASSLLGTGFSNEQFF.

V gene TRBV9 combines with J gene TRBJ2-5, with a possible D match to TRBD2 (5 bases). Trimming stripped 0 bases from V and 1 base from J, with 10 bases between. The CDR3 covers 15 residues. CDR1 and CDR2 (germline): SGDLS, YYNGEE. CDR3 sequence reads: CASSVDLAGQETQYF. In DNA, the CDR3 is TGTGCCAGCAGCGTAGACCTAGCCGGCCAAGAGACCCAGTACTTC.

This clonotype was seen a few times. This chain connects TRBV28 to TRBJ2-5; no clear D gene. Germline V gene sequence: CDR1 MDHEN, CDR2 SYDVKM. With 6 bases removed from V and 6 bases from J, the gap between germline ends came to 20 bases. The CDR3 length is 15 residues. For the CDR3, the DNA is TGTGCCAGCAGCCCCCTAAGCCTCTCTGACAAGACCCAGTACTTC. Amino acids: CASSPLSLSDKTQYF.

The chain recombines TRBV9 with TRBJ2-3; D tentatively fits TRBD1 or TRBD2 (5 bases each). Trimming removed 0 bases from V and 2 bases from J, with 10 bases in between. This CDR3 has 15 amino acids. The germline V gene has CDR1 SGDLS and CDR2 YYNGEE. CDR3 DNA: TGTGCCAGCAGCGTAGCCGGGGACCCCACAGATACGCAGTATTTT. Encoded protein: CASSVAGDPTDTQYF.